These 10 T cell receptor beta chains came from one sample sequenced in a study of shared clonotypes between healthy human individuals. Naive CD8 populations comprised CD45RO-negative cells positively selected for CCR7, excluding terminally differentiated effector memory CD45RA+ cells. The data were produced by immunoSEQ multiplex PCR, yet TCRdb's version contains in-frame clones alone and is incomplete. The sample lists about 2 million clones; 85% to 95% were seen once. The sequenced material came from naive CD8+ T cells sorted from blood. Receptor source: a man aged 18 to 29 in good health.

The V and J genes are TRBV9 and TRBJ2-7; TRBD1 matches at 10 bases. Trimming removed 7 bases from V and 7 bases from J; junction bases left unmatched: 11. The CDR3 is 14 residues long. Germline V gene data show CDR1 as SGDLS and CDR2 as YYNGEE. The CDR3 region has the DNA TGTGCCAGCGGACTCGGGACAGGGGTGAAGGAGCAGTACTTC. This encodes CASGLGTGVKEQYF.

The J gene is TRBJ2-7, the V gene TRBV5-1; no definite D call. This CDR3 is 13 amino acids long. The germline gives CDR1 SGHRS, CDR2 YFSETQ. Trimming took 1 base from V and 3 from J, leaving 8 bases between them. The CDR3 DNA reads as TGCGCCAGCAGCTTGACTGAGATCTACGAGCAGTACTTC. It is translated as CASSLTEIYEQYF.

This CDR3 reads CASRAVHLPHNEQFF. The CDR3 coding sequence is TGTGCCTCCCGGGCTGTCCACCTTCCCCACAATGAGCAGTTCTTC. This rearrangement joins TRBV11-2 to TRBJ2-1; D is unclear. This CDR3 has 15 amino acids. Germline assignment: CDR1 SGHAT and CDR2 FQNNGV. Trimming cost V 11 bases and J 5 bases, with 22 bases left between them.

This chain joins TRBV5-6 and TRBJ2-5, with D perhaps TRBD1 (5 bases). V gave up 0 bases and J gave up 7 bases, with 10 bases separating them. The CDR3 has 13 amino acids. CDR1 is SGHDT and CDR2 is YYEEEE in the germline V gene. The CDR3 DNA follows: TGTGCCAGCAGCTTGGGGACCCAGGGGACCCAGTACTTC. It yields the protein CASSLGTQGTQYF.

The sample holds one count of this clone. The V gene is TRBV19, the J gene TRBJ2-7; 9 positions agree with TRBD1. CDR3 length: 14 residues. V lost 4 bases to trimming and J lost 6 bases; unmatched junction nucleotides: 7. The V gene's germline CDR1 is LNHDA and CDR2 SQIVND (reference sequence). Here the CDR3 reads CASSRGTGSLEQYF. CDR3 in DNA: TGTGCCAGTAGTAGAGGGACAGGGTCTCTCGAGCAGTACTTC. The whole variable domain, remainder taken from reference TRBV19 and TRBJ2-7, is DGGITQSPKYLFRKEGQNVTLSCEQNLNHDAMYWYRQDPGQGLRLIYYSQIVNDFQKGDIAEGYSVSREKKESFPLTVTSAQKNPTAFYLCASSRGTGSLEQYFGPGTRLTVT.

Regarding this clone: The sample holds other DNA sequences that translate to the same CDR3. The chain links TRBV5-1 to TRBJ2-7, with a weak D call TRBD2 (5 bases). The CDR3 sequence is 14 residues long. V lost 0 bases to trimming and J lost 0 bases, with 7 bases between them. Germline CDR1 is SGHRS and CDR2 is YFSETQ. CDR3 nucleotides: TGCGCCAGCAGCTTGGACGGAGGCTCCTACGAGCAGTACTTC. Translating gives CASSLDGGSYEQYF.

The count of this clone is one. This CDR3 reads CASSEYPGSYTF. The CDR3 DNA sequence: TGTGCCAGCAGTGAATATCCTGGGAGCTACACCTTC. The chain recombines TRBV25-1 with TRBJ1-2, with unresolved D. Germline CDR1 is MGHDK and CDR2 is SYGVNS. There are 12 residues in the CDR3. V dropped 0 bases and J dropped 9 bases, with 8 bases sitting between them.

This chain links TRBV6-1 with TRBJ2-3; perhaps TRBD2 as D (6 bases). Trimming left V 1 base short and J 7 bases short, with 18 bases between. Germline V gene lookup returns CDR1 MNHNS and CDR2 SASEGT. This CDR3 has 16 residues. CDR3 DNA sequence: TGTGCCAGCAGTGAAGTAGGGGCGGGGCCGCAGCATACGCAGTATTTT. Amino acids: CASSEVGAGPQHTQYF.

The V and J genes are TRBV6-5 and TRBJ2-1, with D tentatively TRBD1 (6 bases). Germline CDR1 and CDR2: MNHEY and SVGAGI. The CDR3 sequence is 16 residues long. Trimming left V 0 bases short and J 5 bases short, with 14 bases between. The CDR3 reads CASSYSIGGVNNEQFF. The CDR3 DNA sequence: TGTGCCAGCAGTTACTCGATAGGGGGAGTTAACAATGAGCAGTTCTTC.

As to this clone: The same CDR3 also results from other DNA sequences found in this sample. The chain recombines TRBV30 with TRBJ2-7; D is unresolved. V was cut by 1 base and J by 1 base, with 5 bases left in between. Germline V CDR1 and CDR2: GTSNPN, SVGIG (reference sequence). CDR3 length: 12 residues. The CDR3, as DNA: TGTGCCTGGAGTGGACAATCCTACGAGCAGTACTTC. Amino acid sequence: CAWSGQSYEQYF.